This TCR beta chain emerged from a study of T cells in Graves' hyperthyroidism and ophthalmopathy. Amplified regions were TCR beta CDR3 sequences from RNA transcripts. Carried out on the TCR CDR3, a first-round RT-PCR used the HTBI primer set. MiXCR was run by TCRdb on the multiplex PCR reads, yielding one entry per CDR3 protein. The sample shows under 800,000 distinct CDR3 sequences, less than 15% of them seen only once. Study-level results: The blood repertoire included most of the expanded thyroid clonotypes above 0.001.

About this clonotype itself: Its cognate antigen is unknown.

Graves' hyperthyroidism without ophthalmopathy progression within 18 months was termed stable. Extraction of PBMCs used roughly 9.4 ml of fresh peripheral blood. The TCR comes from a woman in her late teens or twenties with Graves' hyperthyroidism. Sequencing used blood.

CDR3 nucleotides: TGTGCCAGCAGTGCTCCCTATCTAGCGGGAGGGATCAATGAGCAGTTCTTC. Translating it yields CASSAPYLAGGINEQFF. The rearrangement joins TRBV27 to TRBJ2-1; TRBD2 matches 12 bases. Germline trimming cut 5 bases from V and 6 bases from J; bases unmatched to any gene: 11. Germline values: CDR1 MNHEY, CDR2 SMNVEV (reference sequence). This CDR3 spans 17 amino acids.